A single sample is the source of the 10 T cell receptor beta chains below, sequenced in a study of shared clonotypes between healthy human individuals (dated by TCRdb to about 2020). Library creation used the immunoSEQ multiplex PCR assay. This is the immuneACCESS table as TCRdb keeps it, with only in-frame sequences that have V and J called. A part of the clones is gone; compared with another copy, unresolved V genes explain less than half, and the rest is unexplained. Recorded for this sample are hundreds of thousands of clones; 96% of them occurred a single time. The ten largest make up about 0.054% of the sample. Sequencing used naive CD4+ T cells sorted from blood. Per the publication, the cell subset or site label means: CD45RA+ positively selected. The origin of the receptors is a woman in her twenties or thirties in good health.

The V gene is TRBV5-4, the J gene TRBJ2-3, with 12 bases lining up with TRBD2. From germline, CDR1 is SGHNT and CDR2 YYREEE (reference sequence). V trimming: 4 bases; J trimming: 5 bases; junction bases outside the gene matches: 8. CDR3 length: 16 residues. The CDR3 protein is CASSLTSGSRGDTQYF. The CDR3 nucleotides read TGTGCCAGCAGCCTGACTAGCGGGAGTCGTGGAGATACGCAGTATTTT.

The chain joins TRBV6-1 to TRBJ2-7; TRBD2 agrees at 8 bases. The CDR3 has 18 amino acids. Germline CDR1 MNHNS, CDR2 SASEGT. Germline trimming cut 0 bases from V and 2 bases from J; bases unmatched to any gene: 12. The CDR3 reads CASSEAVSGVAGPYEQYF. The DNA of the CDR3 is TGTGCCAGCAGTGAAGCGGTATCCGGAGTAGCGGGGCCCTACGAGCAGTACTTC.

The chain recombines TRBV28 with TRBJ2-4, with D possibly TRBD2 on 6 matching bases. Germline CDR1 reads MDHEN; CDR2 reads SYDVKM. Deletions cut 2 bases from V and 0 bases from J, with 14 bases between. The CDR3 is made up of 17 amino acids. The CDR3 DNA reads TGTGCCAGCAGTTTACCGGGACTCCTACTAGCCAAAAACATTCAGTACTTC. Residues: CASSLPGLLLAKNIQYF.

This clone occurred a few times. The chain couples TRBV30 to TRBJ1-1; no clear D gene. This CDR3 comprises 11 residues. CDR1 and CDR2 from the germline V gene are GTSNPN and SVGIG (reference sequence). Trimming took off 5 bases at V and 1 base at J, with 5 bases between the two ends. This CDR3 reads CAWERNTEAFF. CDR3 bases: TGTGCCTGGGAGAGGAACACTGAAGCTTTCTTT.

The chain combines TRBV28 with TRBJ2-1; 14 bases match TRBD2. The CDR3 has 16 residues. V lost 4 bases and J lost 9; bases outside the gene matches: 8. Germline CDR1 reads MDHEN; CDR2 reads SYDVKM. The CDR3: CASSSAGTSGRFEQFF. CDR3 nucleotides: TGTGCCAGCAGTTCGGCCGGGACTAGCGGGAGATTTGAGCAGTTCTTC.

The chain combines TRBV6-6 with TRBJ1-2; D possibly corresponds to TRBD1 (6 bases). V lost 7 bases to trimming and J lost 6 bases, with 18 bases between them. The CDR3 spans 14 residues. CDR1 is MNHNY, CDR2 SVGAGI, per germline (reference sequence). CDR3 residues: CASTPSGTPNGYTF. CDR3 coding DNA: TGTGCCAGCACTCCCTCCGGGACACCAAATGGCTACACCTTC.

This clone has only one observation. The rearrangement links TRBV19 to TRBJ1-1; possibly TRBD1 for D (6 bases). Per the germline V gene, CDR1 is LNHDA and CDR2 is SQIVND (reference sequence). With 5 bases removed from V and 1 base from J, the gap between germline ends came to 20 bases. CDR3 length: 17 amino acids. The CDR3 bases are TGTGCCAGTAGTCGTCCAGGGGCCATCGTGAAGAACACTGAAGCTTTCTTT. Translating it yields CASSRPGAIVKNTEAFF.

The rearrangement links TRBV6-1 to TRBJ2-7, with D possibly called TRBD1 or TRBD2 (5 bases each). The CDR3 has 14 residues. The germline CDR1 and CDR2 sequences are MNHNS and SASEGT. V dropped 1 base and J dropped 3 bases, with 10 bases sitting between them. The CDR3 region is CASSEGKGSYEQYF. DNA for the CDR3: TGTGCCAGCAGTGAAGGAAAGGGGAGCTACGAGCAGTACTTC.

The rearrangement links TRBV10-2 to TRBJ1-3; D is unclear. The CDR3 loop spans 15 amino acids. The ends were cut back, 6 bases at V and 0 bases at J, with 12 bases in the middle. CDR1 WSHSY and CDR2 SAAADI come from the germline V gene. Here the CDR3 reads CASSVQARSGNTIYF. As DNA, the CDR3 is TGCGCCAGCAGCGTCCAGGCACGCTCTGGAAACACCATATATTTT.

The CDR3 DNA reads TGTGCCAGCAGCTTAGGAGCGTGGGGAAGGGGTGTGGCCGGGGAGCTGTTTTTT. Its protein is CASSLGAWGRGVAGELFF. The chain employs TRBV11-3 and TRBJ2-2; a possible D gene is TRBD1 (5 bases). Germline V gene lookup returns CDR1 SGHNT and CDR2 YENEEA. The V and J ends lost 1 base and 6 bases respectively, with 21 bases between them. The CDR3 totals 18 residues.